One and the same sample provided the 12 T cell receptor beta chains below, sequenced in a study of chemoradiotherapy in HPV16-positive cancers. Sequencing was performed with immunoSEQ multiplex PCR; in TCRdb, only in-frame clones are kept and a portion is missing. The sample includes some 22,000 clones, more than 85% of them seen just once. This specimen consisted of blood, obtained from a patient who underwent chemoradiotherapy. The receptors derive from a human donor with HPV-associated anogenital cancer.

The rearrangement links TRBV4-3 to TRBJ2-7, with D maybe TRBD2 (7 bases). The V gene lost 4 bases and the J gene lost 0 bases, with 16 bases spanning the gap. This CDR3 region has 16 residues. Germline loops: CDR1 LGHNA, CDR2 YSLEER. This CDR3 is CASSPGGGTSSYEQYF. As DNA, the CDR3 is TGCGCCAGCAGCCCGGGGGGCGGGACGAGCTCCTACGAGCAGTACTTC.

Here the CDR3 DNA reads TGTGCCAGCTCACGCTTTGGCGCGGCAGATCCCATGAACACTGAAGCTTTCTTT. The encoded protein is CASSRFGAADPMNTEAFF. The V and J genes are TRBV18 and TRBJ1-1; D gene ambiguous. Germline assignment: CDR1 KGHSH and CDR2 LQKENI. V gave up 4 bases and J gave up 0 bases, with 21 bases separating them. The CDR3 is made up of 18 amino acids.

The genes are TRBV6-6 and TRBJ2-3, with D uncertain. The V end lost 8 bases, the J end lost 2 bases, and 17 bases lay between the germline ends. The CDR3 loop spans 15 amino acids. Germline V gene sequence: CDR1 MNHNY, CDR2 SVGAGI (reference sequence). The CDR3 DNA is TGTGCCAGCTTCCTCTCGCACAGCGCCACAGATACGCAGTATTTT. Its translation: CASFLSHSATDTQYF.

The V and J genes are TRBV4-2 and TRBJ1-2; possible D gene TRBD1, 5 bases. This CDR3 region has 16 residues. Trimming stripped 4 bases from V and 0 bases from J, with 15 bases between. Germline CDR1 reads LGHNA; CDR2 reads YNFKEQ. The CDR3 DNA reads as TGTGCCAGCAGCCGGACTTCCGGGACTTCTAACTATGGCTACACCTTC. Translated: CASSRTSGTSNYGYTF.

This clone was counted only a few times. J is TRBJ1-5 and V is TRBV30, with D unresolved. The V end was cut by 3 bases, the J end by 4 bases, with 13 bases between. This CDR3 region has 14 residues. CDR1 is GTSNPN and CDR2 is SVGIG in the germline V gene (reference sequence). CDR3 region: CAWRPNTGNQPQHF. CDR3 in DNA: TGTGCCTGGAGGCCCAACACTGGAAATCAGCCCCAGCATTTT.

DNA for the CDR3: TGTGCCAGCAGCTTAGGGTGGACAGCTTCTATAACGAACCGCTCCTACGAGCAGTACTTC. Protein sequence: CASSLGWTASITNRSYEQYF. This sequence joins TRBV11-3 and TRBJ2-7; D possibly corresponds to TRBD1 (6 bases). CDR3 length: 20 residues. Per the germline V gene, CDR1 is SGHNT and CDR2 is YENEEA. V was pared by 1 base and J by 0 bases, with 25 bases between. Using reference TRBV11-3 and TRBJ2-7 for the parts outside the CDR3, the full variable domain is EAGVVQSPRYKIIEKKQPVAFWCNPISGHNTLYWYLQNLGQGPELLIRYENEEAVDDSQLPKDRFSAERLKGVDSTLKIQPAELGDSAVYLCASSLGWTASITNRSYEQYFGPGTRLTVT.

V is TRBV25-1 and J is TRBJ1-1, with D possibly TRBD1 on 5 matching bases. Per germline, CDR1 MGHDK and CDR2 SYGVNS. The CDR3 is 12 residues long. V lost 5 bases and J 12 bases, leaving 16 bases between the germline ends. The CDR3 nucleotides read TGTGCCAGCAGTCCAAATGGGGGGGATCCTTTCTTT. This gives the protein CASSPNGGDPFF.

The chain has TRBV9 and TRBJ2-3, with a possible D match to TRBD2 (7 bases). V lost 2 bases to trimming and J lost 2 bases, with 15 bases between them. The CDR3 loop spans 16 amino acids. Germline V gene lookup returns CDR1 SGDLS and CDR2 YYNGEE. CDR3 protein: CASSVTGRGATDTQYF. The CDR3 nucleotides read TGTGCCAGCAGCGTTACAGGGAGGGGGGCCACAGATACGCAGTATTTT.

Comment on this clone: Germline and junction disagree at one end, which may indicate a read error. This sample includes further DNA sequences coding for the same CDR3. The V call is TRBV19, the J call TRBJ1-5, with TRBD1 matching 8 bases. The CDR3 spans 17 residues. Germline V gene data show CDR1 as LNHDA and CDR2 as SQIVND (reference sequence). The CDR3, as DNA: TGTGCCAGTAGTAGCCTCCGGGACAGGAGTAGCAATCAGCCCCAACATTTT. This gives the protein CASSSLRDRSSNQPQHF.

This clone was seen only once. The chain recombines TRBV15 with TRBJ2-5, with 10 bases fitting TRBD2. The CDR3 loop spans 18 amino acids. Per germline, CDR1 LNHNV and CDR2 YYDKDF (reference sequence). V was pared by 0 bases and J by 0 bases, with 7 bases of the junction left unmatched. In DNA form, the CDR3 reads TGTGCCACCAGCAGAGACCTAGCGGGAGACTTGTACCAAGAGACCCAGTACTTC. It translates to CATSRDLAGDLYQETQYF.

The chain has TRBV2 and TRBJ2-6; D tentatively reads TRBD1 or TRBD2 (5 bases each). CDR3 length: 17 amino acids. Trimming took 4 bases from V and 0 from J, leaving 13 bases between them. The germline V gene encodes CDR1 SNHLY and CDR2 FYNNEI. DNA of the CDR3: TGTGCCAGCAGTGCGGGACCGCGAAACTCTGGGGCCAACGTCCTGACTTTC. Its translation: CASSAGPRNSGANVLTF.

V is TRBV2 and J is TRBJ1-2; D may be TRBD1 (5 bases). The germline V gene has CDR1 SNHLY and CDR2 FYNNEI. The CDR3 is 12 residues long. The germline V and J ends were trimmed by 8 bases and 8 bases, with 15 bases remaining between them. Here the CDR3 reads CASWGYQRGYTF. As DNA, the CDR3 is TGTGCCAGCTGGGGGTACCAACGGGGCTACACCTTC.